This TCR beta chain was obtained from a study of control samples from healthy donors and cancer patients. The germline V gene has CDR1 LNHDA and CDR2 SQIVND (reference sequence). The CDR3 runs 14 residues. Trimming took 9 bases from V and 8 from J, leaving 20 bases between them. Profiled with immunoSEQ multiplex PCR; TCRdb holds only in-frame clones, not every one. The sample includes some 410,000 clones, around 90% seen only once; the top ten take around 6.4%. The specimen was PBMCs. This chain joins TRBV19 and TRBJ1-3, with D unclear. This TCR derives from a man between 40 and 49 years old with head and neck cancer. CDR3 protein: CASSEGSGLDTIYF. CDR3 coding DNA: TGTGCCAGCTCCGAGGGCTCGGGGTTGGACACCATATATTTT.